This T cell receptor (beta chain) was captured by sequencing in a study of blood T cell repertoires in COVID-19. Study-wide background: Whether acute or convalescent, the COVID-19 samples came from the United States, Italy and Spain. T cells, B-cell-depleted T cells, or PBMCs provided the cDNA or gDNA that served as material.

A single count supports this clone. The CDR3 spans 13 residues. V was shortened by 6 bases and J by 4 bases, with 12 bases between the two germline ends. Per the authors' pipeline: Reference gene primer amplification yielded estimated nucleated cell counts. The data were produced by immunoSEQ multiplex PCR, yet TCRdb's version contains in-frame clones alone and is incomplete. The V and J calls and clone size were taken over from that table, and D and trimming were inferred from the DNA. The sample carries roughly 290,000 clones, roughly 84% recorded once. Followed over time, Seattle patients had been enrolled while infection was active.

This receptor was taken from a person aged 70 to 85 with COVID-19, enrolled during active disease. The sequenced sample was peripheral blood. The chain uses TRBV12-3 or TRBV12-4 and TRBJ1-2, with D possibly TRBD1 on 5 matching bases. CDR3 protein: CASSLGHSYGYTF. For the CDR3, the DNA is TGTGCCAGCAGCCTAGGACACAGCTATGGCTACACCTTC.